Following are 20 T cell receptor beta chains from one sample sequenced in a study of T cell responses to AZD1222 COVID-19 vaccine. Some clones are missing from TCRdb's copy, which holds only in-frame ones; the method was immunoSEQ multiplex PCR. The sample lists roughly 180,000 clones; about nine tenths were seen once. The source material was peripheral blood, sampled on day 0 of AZD1222 vaccination. Receptors were obtained from an adult in good health.

CDR3 in amino acids: CASSERQNQPQHF. DNA for the CDR3: TGTGCCAGCAGTGAAAGACAGAATCAGCCCCAGCATTTT. V usage is TRBV2 and J usage is TRBJ1-5; D may be TRBD1 (5 bases). The length of the CDR3 is 13 residues. Germline V lookup: CDR1 SNHLY, CDR2 FYNNEI. V shed 2 bases and J shed 4 bases, with 6 bases lying between them.

This sequence joins TRBV9 and TRBJ2-6; D gene ambiguous. V lost 5 bases, J lost 0 bases, and 15 bases lay in between. Germline values: CDR1 SGDLS, CDR2 YYNGEE. This CDR3 has 17 amino acids. CDR3 loop: CASSADLTSSGANVLTF. The CDR3 nucleotides are TGTGCCAGCAGTGCTGACCTGACAAGCTCTGGGGCCAACGTCCTGACTTTC. Filled out from reference TRBV9 and TRBJ2-6, the complete variable domain reads DSGVTQTPKHLITATGQRVTLRCSPRSGDLSVYWYQQSLDQGLQFLIQYYNGEERAKGNILERFSAQQFPDLHSELNLSSLELGDSALYFCASSADLTSSGANVLTFGAGSRLTVL.

This clone was observed a handful of times. The genes are TRBV19 and TRBJ2-3; the match to TRBD2 covers 7 bases. Per germline, CDR1 LNHDA and CDR2 SQIVND (reference sequence). Trimming at V came to 3 bases and at J to 4 bases, leaving 4 bases not matched to a gene. The CDR3 is made up of 14 amino acids. CDR3 loop: CASSIGGLPDTQYF. CDR3 sequence (DNA): TGTGCCAGTAGTATCGGGGGGTTACCAGATACGCAGTATTTT. The variable domain in full, with the rest retrieved from reference TRBV19 and TRBJ2-3, is DGGITQSPKYLFRKEGQNVTLSCEQNLNHDAMYWYRQDPGQGLRLIYYSQIVNDFQKGDIAEGYSVSREKKESFPLTVTSAQKNPTAFYLCASSIGGLPDTQYFGPGTRLTVL.

The chain is built from TRBV19 and TRBJ2-7, with 8 bases matching TRBD1. With 5 bases clipped from V and 6 bases from J, the junction kept 6 bases outside the gene matches. The CDR3 loop spans 13 amino acids. Germline values: CDR1 LNHDA, CDR2 SQIVND (reference sequence). The CDR3 spells CASSALQGAEQYF. The CDR3 DNA reads as TGTGCCAGTAGTGCCCTTCAGGGGGCCGAGCAGTACTTC.

The chain recombines TRBV21-1 with TRBJ2-3. TRBV21-1 is reported as a pseudogene. There are 16 residues in the CDR3. CDR3 in amino acids: CASSTTGLGRTDTQYF. For the CDR3, the DNA is TGTGCCAGCAGCACAACGGGGCTTGGACGTACAGATACGCAGTATTTT.

The rearrangement links TRBV5-1 to TRBJ1-1; D may be TRBD1 (5 bases). The CDR3 extends over 14 amino acids. Germline lookup yields CDR1 SGHRS and CDR2 YFSETQ. Trimming took off 6 bases at V and 6 bases at J, with 18 bases between the two ends. The CDR3 coding sequence is TGCGCCAGCAAGAGGGTGGACCGGGGCGCTGAAGCTTTCTTT. Protein: CASKRVDRGAEAFF. Complete variable domain (other parts from reference TRBV5-1 and TRBJ1-1): KAGVTQTPRYLIKTRGQQVTLSCSPISGHRSVSWYQQTPGQGLQFLFEYFSETQRNKGNFPGRFSGRQFSNSRSEMNVSTLELGDSALYLCASKRVDRGAEAFFGQGTRLTVV.

The J gene is TRBJ1-1, the V gene TRBV15, with 7 bases aligning to TRBD1. Germline values: CDR1 LNHNV, CDR2 YYDKDF (reference sequence). Unmatched junction bases numbered 9, after V lost 1 base and J lost 1 base. The CDR3 loop spans 17 amino acids. CDR3 bases: TGTGCCACCAGCAGAGTGTACGGGGCAGGGGGGAACACTGAAGCTTTCTTT. Translating gives CATSRVYGAGGNTEAFF. Full variable domain (missing parts from reference TRBV15 and TRBJ1-1): DAMVIQNPRYQVTQFGKPVTLSCSQTLNHNVMYWYQQKSSQAPKLLFHYYDKDFNNEADTPDNFQSRRPNTSFCFLDIRSPGLGDTAMYLCATSRVYGAGGNTEAFFGQGTRLTVV.

The V call is TRBV5-5, the J call TRBJ1-3; D may be TRBD1 (5 bases). CDR1 SGHKS and CDR2 YYEKEE come from the germline V gene (reference sequence). The ends were cut back, 0 bases at V and 1 base at J, with 8 bases in the middle. The CDR3 has 15 residues. CDR3 in DNA: TGTGCCAGCAGCTTGGACAGGCCTTCTGGAAACACCATATATTTT. Translated: CASSLDRPSGNTIYF.

The genes are TRBV5-6 and TRBJ1-6; the D gene is possibly TRBD1 (5 bases). V lost 4 bases and J lost 9, with 14 bases in between. The CDR3 is 14 amino acids. CDR1 SGHDT and CDR2 YYEEEE come from the germline V gene. CDR3 sequence reads: CASSMNRGTSPLHF. CDR3 DNA: TGTGCCAGCAGCATGAATAGAGGGACTTCACCCCTCCACTTT.

The V gene is TRBV5-1, the J gene TRBJ2-1; TRBD1 agrees at 7 bases. Losses at the gene ends were 6 bases for V and 6 bases for J; bases not matched to a gene: 9. The CDR3 has 14 residues. CDR1 SGHRS and CDR2 YFSETQ come from the germline V gene. CDR3 amino acids: CASTDTGAGNEQFF. The CDR3 region has the DNA TGCGCCAGCACCGACACAGGGGCGGGCAATGAGCAGTTCTTC.

The chain has TRBV19 and TRBJ1-5; TRBD1 matches 8 bases. J was trimmed by 2 bases and V by 7 bases; bases with no gene match: 10. CDR3 size: 16 residues. Germline loops: CDR1 LNHDA, CDR2 SQIVND (reference sequence). In nucleotides, the CDR3 is TGTGCCAGTACGAGGTTGGGGGGACAGGGCAATCAGCCCCAGCATTTT. Amino acid sequence: CASTRLGGQGNQPQHF.

In its sample, this clone was seen once. The V call is TRBV30, the J call TRBJ1-5; 7 bases are a match to TRBD1. The CDR3 runs to 15 residues. With 0 bases clipped from V and 4 bases from J, the junction kept 6 bases outside the gene matches. Germline V gene sequence: CDR1 GTSNPN, CDR2 SVGIG (reference sequence). The CDR3 nucleotides read TGTGCCTGGAGTGTACCAGGGGGTGGTAATCAGCCCCAGCATTTT. Its protein product is CAWSVPGGGNQPQHF.

DNA for the CDR3: TGTGCCAGCAGTGGGCGGTGGGCGTTTAACACCGGGGAGCTGTTTTTT. This codes for CASSGRWAFNTGELFF. This chain uses TRBV27 with TRBJ2-2; no clear D gene. The CDR3 contains 16 residues. Per germline, CDR1 MNHEY and CDR2 SMNVEV (reference sequence). Trimming pared 5 bases from V and 2 bases from J, leaving 15 bases between.

This chain connects TRBV5-4 to TRBJ1-4, with D possibly being TRBD1 (6 bases). In germline, CDR1 is SGHNT, CDR2 YYREEE (reference sequence). The CDR3 runs to 15 residues. In DNA form, the CDR3 reads TGTGCTACCAGCTTGGGGGGCGGCAAAAATGAAAAACTGTTTTTT. This translates into CATSLGGGKNEKLFF.

For the CDR3, the DNA is TGTGCCAGCAGCTACCGAGGCGCGGGAATCTACGAGCAGTACTTC. Translated: CASSYRGAGIYEQYF. The V call is TRBV7-9, the J call TRBJ2-7; possible D gene TRBD2, 6 bases. The CDR3 loop spans 15 amino acids. V lost 4 bases and J 3 bases, leaving 16 bases between the germline ends. Germline loops: CDR1 SEHNR, CDR2 FQNEAQ (reference sequence).

This sequence joins TRBV6-5 and TRBJ2-7; maybe TRBD2 (7 bases). Trimming took off 7 bases at V and 1 base at J, with 11 bases between the two ends. Germline V gives CDR1 MNHEY, CDR2 SVGAGI. This CDR3 region has 13 residues. DNA of the CDR3: TGTGCCAGCACCAGGGGAGGGTCCTACGAGCAGTACTTC. Amino acids: CASTRGGSYEQYF.

The CDR3: CASGRILPQHF. The CDR3 DNA reads TGTGCCAGTGGCAGGATTCTGCCCCAGCATTTT. The genes are TRBV19 and TRBJ1-5; D is unclear. Germline loops: CDR1 LNHDA, CDR2 SQIVND (reference sequence). CDR3 size: 11 residues. V was shortened by 8 bases and J by 9 bases, with 11 bases between the two germline ends.

The rearrangement uses TRBV19 and TRBJ1-1, with D unclear. The CDR3 sequence is 15 residues long. Trimming removed 3 bases at V and 7 bases at J, with 18 bases between. CDR1 and CDR2 from the germline V gene are LNHDA and SQIVND (reference sequence). The CDR3 loop is CASSIGRGTLGEAFF. CDR3 DNA sequence: TGTGCCAGTAGTATCGGACGCGGAACCTTAGGTGAAGCTTTCTTT.

The rearrangement uses TRBV12-3 or TRBV12-4 and TRBJ2-3, with D unresolved. Between the trimmed V and J ends, which lost 6 bases and 7 bases, there was a span of 11 bases. The CDR3 has 12 amino acids. CDR3 region: CASRTDQYTQYF. The DNA for the CDR3 is TGTGCCAGCAGGACCGACCAGTATACGCAGTATTTT.

The chain uses TRBV5-6 and TRBJ2-7, with 8 bases that match TRBD2. The CDR3 runs 15 residues. The V and J ends lost 4 bases and 4 bases, in that order; junction bases with no gene match: 10. Germline CDR1 is SGHDT and CDR2 is YYEEEE. In nucleotides, the CDR3 is TGTGCCAGCAGCCCCGTCGGGAGGGGGGCTTACGAGCAGTACTTC. Its translation is CASSPVGRGAYEQYF.